This TCR beta chain is from a study of PD-1 blockade in classical Hodgkin lymphoma (dated by TCRdb to the early 2020s). Background for the entire study: Nivolumab dosing was 3 mg/kg intravenously every 2 weeks, continuing until either disease progression or unacceptable toxicity. To define a peripheral blood immune signature of response to PD-1 blockade in classical Hodgkin lymphoma, the study combined TCR beta sequencing with CyTOF. Overall results and qualifications from the work: Trial patients with a complete response had baseline diversity similar to that of newly diagnosed patients, while partial responders and progressors had significantly lower diversity. Only a single clinical trial cohort was studied, and what caused the repertoire differences, possibly disease activity or prior therapy, remained undefined. Diversity was lower in patients who began nivolumab less than 1 year after ASCT, so these patients were left out of later analyses to avoid confounding by immune reconstitution. A significant rise by C4D1 was seen in CD4+ but not CD8+ TCR diversity (p=0.0027 vs p=0.16), with the rise being most apparent in complete responders (p=0.02). Newly diagnosed patients were reported to have lower baseline TCR diversity than healthy donors, and relapsed/refractory patients were reported to have lower baseline TCR diversity still.

In the paper's terms, the time point label means: cycle 4 day 1 (C4D1), after less than 7 weeks of nivolumab. Every trial patient had relapsed following autologous stem cell transplantation, and prior brentuximab vedotin exposure was what differed among cohorts A, B and C. A total of over 50 patients with relapsed/refractory classical Hodgkin lymphoma made up the trial cohort, and each patient's best overall response was complete response, partial response or progressive disease. Trial patients were treated with single-agent nivolumab in the multi-cohort phase II CheckMate 205 trial. An independent review committee assessed best overall response by applying the 2007 International Working Group response criteria. PBMCs from the trial were collected at three points: immediately before nivolumab initiation (C1D1), and during therapy at cycle 2 day 1 and cycle 4 day 1. Peripheral blood was collected in 8 mL Vacutainer Cell Preparation Tubes, from which PBMCs were isolated by centrifugation and then cryopreserved.

There are a few counts of this clone. Its target antigen remains unknown. No base qualities exist here, and no much larger clone lies one base off it. Genomic DNA was extracted with the Qiagen DNeasy kit from unsorted PBMCs and from negatively selected CD4+ and CD8+ fractions. TCR beta CDR3 regions were subjected to amplification by immunoSEQ multiplex PCR with primers that anneal to V and J segments. Amplification bias was minimized using a synthetic immune receptor repertoire, and residual bias was removed computationally after sequencing. The original methods were these. Repertoire diversity was quantified as the Shannon entropy index using custom Python scripts. Unsorted, CD4+ and CD8+ repertoires were examined separately, except in combined analyses, for which CD4+ and CD8+ sequences were merged in silico. A clone counted as expanded when the clone's frequency after treatment rose at least 2-fold relative to C1D1, and clones undetected at baseline were given a pseudocount of 0.5. Clones with 0 or 1 copy at C1D1 were defined as singleton clones, while clones with 2 or more copies were defined as non-singleton clones. By matching protein sequences in sorted samples from the same patient, clones expanded in unsorted samples were annotated as CD4+, CD8+ or unknown. Wilcoxon tests were applied to paired samples to test diversity changes from C1D1 to C4D1. Sourced from immuneACCESS, this table was stored by TCRdb with only in-frame sequences that have V and J called. A share of the clones is absent; for the studies checked, an unresolved V gene accounts for under half, and the remainder has no known explanation. That table gives V, J and clone size, and the DNA gave D and trimming. The table for this sample lists about 39,000 clones; over 65% of them were counted only once. Of the sample, approximately 9.8% falls within the top ten clones.

The CDR3 measures 15 amino acids from cysteine to phenylalanine. Kept here is only the CDR3 DNA, which spans 45 bases and is read in frame from base 1. The V end gives up 6 bases and the J end 4 bases, leaving 9 bases in the junction not matched to a gene. CDR1 and CDR2, per the germline V gene (reference sequence), are MNHEY and SMNVEV. The sequence joins TRBV27 to TRBJ2-1; 7 nucleotides in the junction match TRBD1. Sequencing used peripheral blood mononuclear cells (PBMCs), obtained before the fourth cycle of nivolumab. The source of this sequence is a human donor with classical Hodgkin lymphoma. CDR3 loop: CASRRDRDTYNEQFF. In nucleotides, the sequence is TGTGCCAGCAGAAGAGACAGGGATACATACAATGAGCAGTTCTTC.